This is a list of T cell receptor beta chains from one sample in a study of spatial heterogeneity in lung cancer. MiXCR was run by TCRdb on the 5' RACE reads, yielding one entry per CDR3 protein. This sample carries approximately 17,000 distinct CDR3 sequences, 15% to 20% of them seen once, and the ten largest clones take around 5.9%. Material: PBMCs, obtained at follow-up. These receptors all stem from a male donor with early-stage non-small cell lung cancer. Each CDR3 is given with its conserved first and last residue. The D gene is left open where the match is weak. Where a row states a size, it is once, few, many or the class of an expanded clone; other rows omit it.

size,J,D,V,CDR3,DNA
many,TRBJ2-5,.,TRBV4-2,CASSGAPGETQYF,TGTGCCAGCAGCGGGGCCCCCGGGGAGACCCAGTACTTC
few,TRBJ1-1,TRBD1,TRBV24-1,CATSRQGDTEAFF,TGTGCCACCTCGCGACAGGGCGACACTGAAGCTTTCTTT
few,TRBJ2-7,.,TRBV5-8,CASSLHYEQYF,TGTGCCAGCAGCCTTCACTACGAGCAGTACTTC
.,TRBJ2-5,.,TRBV2,CASKLGDEETQYF,TGTGCCAGTAAACTCGGGGACGAGGAGACCCAGTACTTC
few,TRBJ2-3,TRBD2,TRBV7-2,CASRVLADSTDTQYF,TGTGCCAGCAGGGTCCTAGCGGATAGCACAGATACGCAGTATTTT
few,TRBJ1-1,.,TRBV7-3,CASSFLGDTEAFF,TGTGCCAGCAGCTTCTTGGGGGACACTGAAGCTTTCTTT
.,TRBJ2-7,.,TRBV27,CASSLRSGAYAQYF,TGTGCCAGCAGTTTACGATCAGGGGCCTACGCGCAGTACTTC
.,TRBJ2-7,TRBD2,TRBV5-1,CASSLELAGTYEPYF,TGCGCCAGCAGCTTGGAACTAGCGGGGACGTACGAGCCGTACTTC
many,TRBJ2-7,.,TRBV19,CARPRGTSSYEQYF,TGTGCCAGGCCACGAGGGACCAGCTCCTACGAGCAGTACTTC
.,TRBJ1-1,.,TRBV14,CASSRINDAAEAFF,TGTGCCAGCAGCCGAATTAACGACGCGGCTGAAGCTTTCTTT
many,TRBJ2-5,.,TRBV12-3/TRBV12-4,CASSPSDGKETQYF,TGTGCCAGCAGCCCTTCGGACGGAAAAGAGACCCAGTACTTC
many,TRBJ2-2,.,TRBV7-9,CASSLQGRSGELFF,TGTGCCAGCAGCCTACAGGGTCGGAGCGGGGAGCTGTTTTTT
.,TRBJ2-5,TRBD1,TRBV5-1,CASSLDRGNDETQYF,TGCGCCAGCAGCTTGGACAGGGGAAACGACGAGACCCAGTACTTC
many,TRBJ1-1,TRBD1,TRBV12-3/TRBV12-4,CASRRQGGRAEAFF,TGTGCCAGCAGGAGGCAGGGGGGTAGGGCTGAAGCTTTCTTT
few,TRBJ2-5,.,TRBV7-7,CASSSTGETQYF,TGTGCTAGCAGCTCAACAGGGGAGACCCAGTACTTC
.,TRBJ1-1,.,TRBV7-2,CASSRDRLRTEAFF,TGTGCCAGCAGCCGAGACAGGCTTAGAACTGAAGCTTTCTTT
.,TRBJ1-5,.,TRBV5-1,CASSLSPEPYQPQHF,TGCGCCAGCAGCTTGAGCCCCGAACCGTATCAGCCCCAGCATTTT
few,TRBJ2-2,TRBD1,TRBV12-3/TRBV12-4,CASSFHRGRTGELFF,TGTGCCAGCAGTTTTCACAGGGGTCGGACCGGGGAGCTGTTTTTT
medium-sized,TRBJ1-3,.,TRBV9,CASSAQPSAGNTIYF,TGTGCCAGCAGCGCCCAGCCGTCAGCGGGGAACACCATATATTTT
many,TRBJ2-2,TRBD1,TRBV10-3,CAISRGNRGNTGELFF,TGTGCCATCAGTCGAGGGAACAGGGGCAACACCGGGGAGCTGTTTTTT
few,TRBJ1-5,TRBD1,TRBV12-3/TRBV12-4,CASSRTGVNQPQHF,TGTGCCAGCAGTCGAACAGGGGTTAATCAGCCCCAGCATTTT
.,TRBJ2-5,.,TRBV14,CASSQDRMETQYF,TGTGCCAGCAGCCAAGATAGAATGGAGACCCAGTACTTC
.,TRBJ1-2,TRBD1,TRBV30,CAWRTGGYGYTF,TGTGCCTGGAGGACAGGGGGCTATGGCTACACCTTC
medium-sized,TRBJ1-1,.,TRBV7-3,CASSLEVQGPEAFF,TGTGCCAGCAGCTTAGAGGTGCAGGGGCCTGAAGCTTTCTTT
.,TRBJ2-1,TRBD2,TRBV5-1,CASSLVLAGLNEQFF,TGCGCCAGCAGCTTGGTATTAGCGGGGCTCAATGAGCAGTTCTTC
.,TRBJ2-1,TRBD1,TRBV12-3/TRBV12-4,CASSIRDRPNEQFF,TGTGCCAGCAGTATCCGGGACAGGCCGAATGAGCAGTTCTTC
many,TRBJ2-5,.,TRBV7-8,CASSVSGTQETQYF,TGTGCCAGCTCTGTTTCAGGGACACAAGAGACCCAGTACTTC
few,TRBJ2-3,.,TRBV11-2,CASSSYRVRTDTQYF,TGTGCCAGCAGCTCCTACAGGGTCCGCACAGATACGCAGTATTTT
few,TRBJ1-5,TRBD1,TRBV20-1,CSANGQDLNQPQHF,TGCAGTGCTAACGGACAGGACCTCAATCAGCCCCAGCATTTT
medium-sized,TRBJ2-4,.,TRBV2,CASSSEVAKNIQYF,TGTGCCAGCAGTAGCGAGGTCGCCAAAAACATTCAGTACTTC
.,TRBJ2-7,TRBD1,TRBV9,CASSQRDRSYEQYF,TGTGCCAGCAGCCAACGGGACAGATCCTACGAGCAGTACTTC
many,TRBJ2-7,.,TRBV2,CASSERGQVAYEQYF,TGTGCCAGCAGTGAACGTGGGCAGGTTGCCTACGAGCAGTACTTC
many,TRBJ2-5,.,TRBV10-3,CAISESYGSSGLETQYF,TGTGCCATCAGTGAGTCTTATGGATCCTCTGGATTGGAGACCCAGTACTTC
medium-sized,TRBJ1-2,.,TRBV7-9,CASSLQRNYGYTF,TGTGCCAGCAGCTTGCAGCGGAACTATGGCTACACCTTC
.,TRBJ2-7,.,TRBV10-2,CASSESLDSGEQYF,TGCGCCAGCAGTGAGTCACTAGACTCCGGCGAGCAGTACTTC
few,TRBJ2-7,.,TRBV14,CASSQDMGRSYEQYF,TGTGCCAGCAGCCAAGATATGGGCCGCTCCTACGAGCAGTACTTC
.,TRBJ2-2,.,TRBV4-2,CASSHILRGLWELSF,TGTGCCAGCAGCCATATACTCAGGGGTCTCTGGGAGCTGTCTTTT
few,TRBJ2-7,.,TRBV7-2,CASSLVGRYEQYF,TGTGCCAGCAGCTTAGTGGGCCGCTACGAGCAGTACTTC
.,TRBJ2-2,.,TRBV7-9,CASSFVGSGELFF,TGTGCCAGCAGCTTTGTAGGATCCGGGGAGCTGTTTTTT
few,TRBJ2-3,.,TRBV11-1,CASSLEDTQYF,TGTGCCAGCAGCTTAGAAGATACGCAGTATTTT
.,TRBJ2-5,TRBD1,TRBV25-1,CATLPDRGGKTQYF,TGTGCCACCCTCCCCGACAGGGGGGGAAAGACCCAGTACTTC
few,TRBJ2-1,.,TRBV5-6,CASSLLDGEQFF,TGTGCCAGCAGCTTGCTTGATGGAGAGCAGTTCTTC
.,TRBJ2-3,.,TRBV2,CASGVARTDTQYF,TGTGCCAGCGGGGTCGCCCGCACAGATACGCAGTATTTT
many,TRBJ1-2,.,TRBV6-2/TRBV6-3,CASNVGEDQGNYGYTF,TGTGCCAGCAATGTTGGAGAGGACCAAGGGAACTATGGCTACACCTTC
few,TRBJ2-1,.,TRBV2,CASSEPLLARTYNEQFF,TGTGCCAGCAGTGAACCCCTGCTAGCGCGCACTTACAATGAGCAGTTCTTC
.,TRBJ1-1,.,TRBV20-1,CSARGLTNTEVFF,TGCAGTGCTAGAGGTCTGACGAACACTGAAGTTTTCTTT
.,TRBJ2-3,TRBD2,TRBV2,CASSVLAGEDTQYF,TGTGCCAGCAGTGTTCTAGCGGGTGAAGATACGCAGTATTTT
.,TRBJ1-4,.,TRBV15,CATSALGGGLTNEKLFF,TGTGCCACCAGCGCCCTGGGGGGCGGATTAACTAATGAAAAACTGTTTTTT
.,TRBJ1-5,.,TRBV4-1,CPSSQSGVGPQHF,TGCCCCAGCAGCCAATCGGGTGTGGGGCCCCAGCATTTT
.,TRBJ2-4,.,TRBV12-2,CAKQKSLEKFWGQGWENIQYF,TGTGCGAAGCAAAAGTCGCTTGAAAAGTTCTGGGGACAGGGGTGGGAAAACATTCAGTACTTC